What follows describes a single T cell receptor (beta chain). The source of the sample is a study of blood T cell repertoires in COVID-19. Method: immunoSEQ multiplex PCR; TCRdb's copy keeps in-frame clones and lacks some. The sample gives approximately 500,000 clones, roughly 88% of which show up once; less than 2% is in the top ten. The sequenced sample consisted of PBMCs or T cells enriched from blood (not recorded which). This TCR was sampled from a woman aged 40 to 50 who had recovered from COVID-19.

The CDR3 loop is CASSPGTSGRVVQYF. The CDR3 DNA reads TGTGCCAGCTCACCCGGGACTAGTGGCCGGGTGGTCCAGTACTTC. V is TRBV18 and J is TRBJ2-5; 8 bases fit TRBD2. J was trimmed by 10 bases and V by 3 bases; bases with no gene match: 13. The CDR3 extends over 15 amino acids. Germline CDR1 and CDR2: KGHSH and LQKENI.